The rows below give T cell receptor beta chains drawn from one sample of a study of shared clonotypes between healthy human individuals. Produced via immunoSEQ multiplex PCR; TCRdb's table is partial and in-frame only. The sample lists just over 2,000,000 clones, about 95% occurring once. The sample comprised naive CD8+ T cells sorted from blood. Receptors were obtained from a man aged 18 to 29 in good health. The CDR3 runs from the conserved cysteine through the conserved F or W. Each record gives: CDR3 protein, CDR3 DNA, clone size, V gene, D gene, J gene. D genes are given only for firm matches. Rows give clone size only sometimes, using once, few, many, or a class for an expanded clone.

CASSKSRSPDTQYF TGTGCCAGCAGCAAAAGTCGATCGCCCGATACGCAGTATTTT . TRBV9 . TRBJ2-3
CASSDPRGQDQETQYF TGTGCCAGCAGTGACCCCCGGGGGCAGGACCAAGAGACCCAGTACTTC . TRBV2 . TRBJ2-5
CASSPIQGNYGYTF TGTGCCAGCAGCCCCATACAGGGGAACTATGGCTACACCTTC . TRBV5-6 TRBD1 TRBJ1-2
CASSQGSQGRGSSYEQYF TGCGCCAGCAGCCAAGGGTCACAGGGCAGGGGCAGCTCCTACGAGCAGTACTTC . TRBV4-1 . TRBJ2-7
CASSELGPLNTEAFF TGTGCCAGCAGTGAACTGGGACCGCTGAACACTGAAGCTTTCTTT . TRBV6-1 . TRBJ1-1
CASSYEGRQPQHF TGTGCCAGCAGTTACGAGGGGAGACAGCCCCAGCATTTT . TRBV6-5 . TRBJ1-5
CAWDGLLNTGELFF TGTGCCTGGGACGGACTGTTGAACACCGGGGAGCTGTTTTTT . TRBV30 . TRBJ2-2
CASSPTGILNQPQHF TGTGCCAGCAGTCCGACAGGGATCCTCAATCAGCCCCAGCATTTT once TRBV27 TRBD1 TRBJ1-5
CASSQGYF TGTGCCAGCAGCCAAGGTTACTTC once TRBV14 . TRBJ2-7
CASSLHRDEGTGELFF TGTGCCAGCAGCCTCCACAGGGATGAAGGCACCGGGGAGCTGTTTTTT . TRBV5-4 . TRBJ2-2
CASSFGGSLDEQFF TGTGCCAGCAGTTTCGGCGGGAGTCTCGATGAGCAGTTCTTC . TRBV27 TRBD2 TRBJ2-1
CASSTTGNTEAFF TGTGCCAGCAGCACGACAGGTAACACTGAAGCTTTCTTT . TRBV7-9 . TRBJ1-1
CASSTRDRYNEQFF TGTGCCAGCAGTACCCGGGACCGCTACAATGAGCAGTTCTTC . TRBV27 . TRBJ2-1
CASSDDRAGTEAFF TGTGCCAGCAGTGATGACAGGGCTGGCACTGAAGCTTTCTTT once TRBV6-1 TRBD1 TRBJ1-1
CASSSGTGDYEQYF TGTGCCAGCAGTTCCGGGACAGGGGACTACGAGCAGTACTTC . TRBV7-6 TRBD1 TRBJ2-7
CASSLEAGPDTQYF TGTGCCAGCAGCTTGGAGGCGGGTCCCGATACGCAGTATTTT . TRBV5-4 . TRBJ2-3
CASSVDETSGRTDTQYF TGTGCCAGCAGCGTAGACGAAACTAGCGGGAGAACAGATACGCAGTATTTT . TRBV9 TRBD2 TRBJ2-3
CASSLGTVYGYTF TGTGCCAGCAGTCTTGGGACAGTGTATGGCTACACCTTC few TRBV28 TRBD1 TRBJ1-2
CASSDRQGIGTGELFF TGTGCCAGCAGTGATCGACAGGGGATAGGAACCGGGGAGCTGTTTTTT . TRBV6-1 TRBD1 TRBJ2-2
CSVEFSGNTGELFF TGCAGCGTTGAATTTAGCGGAAACACCGGGGAGCTGTTTTTT . TRBV29-1 . TRBJ2-2
CASRPGQGAPNEKLFF TGTGCCAGCAGGCCGGGACAGGGGGCGCCTAATGAAAAACTGTTTTTT . TRBV7-9 TRBD1 TRBJ1-4
CATSREVREGPEAFF TGTGCCACCAGCAGAGAGGTGAGGGAAGGGCCTGAAGCTTTCTTT . TRBV15 . TRBJ1-1
CASSQERKPNYGYTF TGCGCCAGCAGCCAAGAGCGTAAACCTAACTATGGCTACACCTTC . TRBV4-1 . TRBJ1-2
CASSLGHEQYF TGTGCCAGCAGTTTAGGCCACGAGCAGTACTTC few TRBV27 . TRBJ2-7
CASSLRLGVGELFF TGTGCCAGCAGCTTAAGACTAGGGGTCGGGGAGCTGTTTTTT . TRBV7-6 . TRBJ2-2
CASSLLGGGANYGYTF TGTGCCAGCAGTTTATTGGGTGGCGGCGCAAACTATGGCTACACCTTC . TRBV27 . TRBJ1-2
CASSYSDNEQFF TGTGCCAGCAGTTACTCGGACAATGAGCAGTTCTTC . TRBV6-6 . TRBJ2-1
CASSAEGATNEKLFF TGTGCCAGCAGCGCAGAGGGGGCAACTAATGAAAAACTGTTTTTT . TRBV9 . TRBJ1-4
CASSFRNRVIDTQYF TGCGCCAGCAGCTTCAGAAACAGGGTAATAGATACGCAGTATTTT . TRBV5-1 . TRBJ2-3
CASSPGQTNQPQHF TGCGCCAGCAGCCCGGGACAAACCAATCAGCCCCAGCATTTT . TRBV5-1 . TRBJ1-5
CASSARPLNTEAFF TGCGCCAGCAGTGCGAGACCCCTGAACACTGAAGCTTTCTTT . TRBV10-1 . TRBJ1-1
CAADQETQYF TGTGCCGCTGACCAAGAGACCCAGTACTTC . TRBV2 . TRBJ2-5